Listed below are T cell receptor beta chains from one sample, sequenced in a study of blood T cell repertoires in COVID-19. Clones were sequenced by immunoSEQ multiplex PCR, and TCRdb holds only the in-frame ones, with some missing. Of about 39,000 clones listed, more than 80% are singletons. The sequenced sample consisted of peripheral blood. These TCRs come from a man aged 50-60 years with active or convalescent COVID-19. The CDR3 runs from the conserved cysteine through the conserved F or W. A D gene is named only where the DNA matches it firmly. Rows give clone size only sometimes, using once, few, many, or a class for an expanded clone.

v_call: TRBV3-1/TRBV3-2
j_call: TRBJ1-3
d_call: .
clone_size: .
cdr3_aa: CASSPRGAGNTIYF
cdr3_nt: TGTGCCAGCAGCCCTCGGGGGGCCGGAAACACCATATATTTT

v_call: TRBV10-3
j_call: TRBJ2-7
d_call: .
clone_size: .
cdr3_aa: CAISVDRSDEQYF
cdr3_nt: TGTGCCATCAGCGTAGACAGGTCTGACGAGCAGTACTTC

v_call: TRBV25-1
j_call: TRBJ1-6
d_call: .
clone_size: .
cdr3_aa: CASSPRGYNSPLHF
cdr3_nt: TGTGCCAGCAGCCCTCGGGGCTATAATTCACCCCTCCACTTT

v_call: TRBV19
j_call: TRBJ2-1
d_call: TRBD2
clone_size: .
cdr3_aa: CASRTTGTSLLEQFF
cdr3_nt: TGTGCCAGTAGAACTACCGGGACTAGCTTACTCGAGCAGTTCTTC

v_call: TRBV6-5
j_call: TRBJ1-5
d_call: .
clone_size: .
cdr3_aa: CASSLSENQPQHF
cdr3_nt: TGTGCCAGCAGTCTGTCGGAGAATCAGCCCCAGCATTTT

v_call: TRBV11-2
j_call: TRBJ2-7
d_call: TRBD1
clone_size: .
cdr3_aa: CASSGDRVPYEQYF
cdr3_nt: TGTGCCAGCAGCGGGGACAGGGTCCCCTACGAGCAGTACTTC

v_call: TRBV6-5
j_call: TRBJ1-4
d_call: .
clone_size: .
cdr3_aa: CASKTVSTNEKLFF
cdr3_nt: TGTGCCAGCAAGACAGTTTCAACTAATGAAAAACTGTTTTTT

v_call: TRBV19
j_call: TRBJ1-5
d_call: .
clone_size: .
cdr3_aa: CASSIGGQHSNQPQHF
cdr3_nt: TGTGCCAGTAGTATAGGCGGACAGCATAGCAATCAGCCCCAGCATTTT

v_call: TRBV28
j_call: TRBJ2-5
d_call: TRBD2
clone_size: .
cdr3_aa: CASSFPGGQETQYF
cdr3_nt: TGTGCCAGCAGTTTCCCGGGAGGCCAAGAGACCCAGTACTTC

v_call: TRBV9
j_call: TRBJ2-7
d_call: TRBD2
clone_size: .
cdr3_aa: CASSPSGGQYEQYF
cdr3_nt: TGTGCCAGCAGCCCCAGCGGGGGGCAATACGAGCAGTACTTC

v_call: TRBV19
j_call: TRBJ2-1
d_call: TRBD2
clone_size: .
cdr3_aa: CASSILTSGGSYNEQFF
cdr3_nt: TGTGCCAGTAGTATCTTGACTAGCGGGGGAAGTTACAATGAGCAGTTCTTC

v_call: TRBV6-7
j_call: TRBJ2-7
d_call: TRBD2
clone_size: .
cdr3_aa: CASRRFSLPGLAGATAIYEQYF
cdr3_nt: TGTGCCAGCAGACGATTTAGCCTCCCGGGACTAGCGGGGGCCACAGCGATTTACGAGCAGTACTTC

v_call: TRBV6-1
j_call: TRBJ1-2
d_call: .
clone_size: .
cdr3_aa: CASSEASGKNYGYTF
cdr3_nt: TGTGCCAGCAGTGAAGCATCGGGGAAGAACTATGGCTACACCTTC

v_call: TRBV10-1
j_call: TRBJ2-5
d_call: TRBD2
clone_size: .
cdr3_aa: CASSSGTSGTQYF
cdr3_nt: TGCGCCAGCAGCTCCGGGACTAGCGGGACCCAGTACTTC

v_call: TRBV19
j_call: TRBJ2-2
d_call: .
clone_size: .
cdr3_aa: CASSPRGTPANTGELFF
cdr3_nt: TGTGCCAGTAGCCCAAGAGGGACACCCGCGAACACCGGGGAGCTGTTTTTT

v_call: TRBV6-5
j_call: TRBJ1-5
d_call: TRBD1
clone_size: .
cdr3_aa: CASSSGQGHQPQHF
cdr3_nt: TGTGCCAGCAGTTCAGGACAGGGGCATCAGCCCCAGCATTTT

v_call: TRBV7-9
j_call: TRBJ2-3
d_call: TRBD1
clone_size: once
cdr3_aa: CASSSGQVPSTDTQYF
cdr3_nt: TGTGCCAGCAGCTCGGGACAGGTCCCTAGCACAGATACGCAGTATTTT

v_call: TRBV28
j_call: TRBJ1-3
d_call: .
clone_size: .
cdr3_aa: CASRRSSGNTIYF
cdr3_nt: TGTGCCAGCAGGAGAAGCTCTGGAAACACCATATATTTT

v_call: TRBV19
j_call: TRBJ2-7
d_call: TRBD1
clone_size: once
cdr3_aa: CASSTTGYDEQYF
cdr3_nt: TGTGCCAGTAGTACGACAGGGTACGACGAGCAGTACTTC

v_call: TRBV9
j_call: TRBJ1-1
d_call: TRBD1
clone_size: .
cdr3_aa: CASSVVGDRGEAFF
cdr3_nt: TGTGCCAGCAGCGTAGTGGGGGACAGGGGAGAGGCTTTCTTT

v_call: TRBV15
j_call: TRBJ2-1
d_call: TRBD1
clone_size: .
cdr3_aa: CATSRTDRGSHNEQFF
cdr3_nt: TGTGCCACCAGCAGAACCGACAGGGGGTCCCACAATGAGCAGTTCTTC

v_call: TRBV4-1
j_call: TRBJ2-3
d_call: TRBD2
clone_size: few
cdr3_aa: CASSLSPAGTSGGAVYF
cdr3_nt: TGCGCCAGCAGCCTATCCCCGGCAGGGACTAGCGGGGGGGCCGTATATTTT

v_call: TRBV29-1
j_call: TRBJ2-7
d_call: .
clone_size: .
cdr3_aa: CSVESGYEQYF
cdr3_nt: TGCAGCGTTGAATCCGGGTACGAGCAGTACTTC

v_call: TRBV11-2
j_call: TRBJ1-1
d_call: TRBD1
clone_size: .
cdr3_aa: CASGGQGAGAFF
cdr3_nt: TGTGCCAGCGGGGGACAGGGGGCTGGGGCTTTCTTT

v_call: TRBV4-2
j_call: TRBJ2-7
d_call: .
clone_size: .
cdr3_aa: CASSQEAQRPEQYF
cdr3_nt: TGTGCCAGCAGCCAAGAGGCCCAGCGTCCCGAGCAGTACTTC

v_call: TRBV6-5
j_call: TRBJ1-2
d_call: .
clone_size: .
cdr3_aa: CASSPTTNYGYTF
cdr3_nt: TGTGCCAGCAGCCCAACAACGAACTATGGCTACACCTTC

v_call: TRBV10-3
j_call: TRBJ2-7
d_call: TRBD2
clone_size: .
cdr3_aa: CAISGGTTYEQYF
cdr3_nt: TGTGCCATCAGTGGTGGGACTACCTACGAGCAGTACTTC

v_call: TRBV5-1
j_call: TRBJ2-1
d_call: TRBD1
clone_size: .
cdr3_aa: CASSLDRGWNEQFF
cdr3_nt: TGCGCCAGCAGCTTGGACAGGGGATGGAATGAGCAGTTCTTC

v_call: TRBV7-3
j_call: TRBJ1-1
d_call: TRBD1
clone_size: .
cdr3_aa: CASSLTGATEAFF
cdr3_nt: TGTGCCAGCAGCTTGACAGGGGCGACTGAAGCTTTCTTT

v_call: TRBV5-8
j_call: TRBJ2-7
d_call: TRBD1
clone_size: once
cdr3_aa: CASPGQRTYEQYF
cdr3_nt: TGTGCCAGCCCGGGACAGCGAACTTACGAGCAGTACTTC

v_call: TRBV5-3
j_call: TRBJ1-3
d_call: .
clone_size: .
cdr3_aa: CARSTGQGRLRGGNTIYF
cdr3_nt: TGTGCCAGAAGCACCGGACAAGGACGGCTGAGGGGGGGAAACACCATATATTTT

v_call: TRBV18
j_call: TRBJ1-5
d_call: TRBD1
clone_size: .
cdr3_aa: CASSPPTGLRNQPQHF
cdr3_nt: TGTGCCAGCTCACCACCGACAGGGCTCCGCAATCAGCCCCAGCATTTT

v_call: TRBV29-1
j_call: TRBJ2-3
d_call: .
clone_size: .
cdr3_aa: CSVGGAVDTDTQYF
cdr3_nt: TGCAGCGTTGGAGGAGCCGTCGACACAGATACGCAGTATTTT

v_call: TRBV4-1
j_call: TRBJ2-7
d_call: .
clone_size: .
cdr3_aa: CASSQVPGNSYEQYF
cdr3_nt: TGCGCCAGCAGCCAAGTCCCAGGGAACTCCTACGAGCAGTACTTC

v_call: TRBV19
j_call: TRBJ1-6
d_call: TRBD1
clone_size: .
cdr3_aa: CASSPGQVVHSPLHF
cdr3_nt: TGTGCCAGTAGTCCGGGACAGGTTGTACATTCACCCCTCCACTTT

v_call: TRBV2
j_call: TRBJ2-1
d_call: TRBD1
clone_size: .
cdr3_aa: CASSLGQGDREQFF
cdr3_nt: TGTGCCAGCTCCTTGGGACAGGGCGATAGAGAGCAGTTCTTC

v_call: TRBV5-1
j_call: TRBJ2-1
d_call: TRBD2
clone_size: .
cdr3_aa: CASSSAASGGGYNEQFF
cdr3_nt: TGCGCCAGCAGCTCCGCCGCTAGCGGGGGGGGCTACAATGAGCAGTTCTTC

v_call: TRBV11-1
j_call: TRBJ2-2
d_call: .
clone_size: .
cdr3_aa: CASSLAGGAGELFF
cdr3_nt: TGTGCCAGCAGCTTAGCGGGGGGTGCCGGGGAGCTGTTTTTT

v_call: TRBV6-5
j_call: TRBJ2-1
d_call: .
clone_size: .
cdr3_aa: CASRAVGSDEQFF
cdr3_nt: TGTGCCAGCAGGGCGGTAGGGAGCGATGAGCAGTTCTTC

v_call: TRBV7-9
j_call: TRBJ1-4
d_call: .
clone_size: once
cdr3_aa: CASSFKNQAGKLFF
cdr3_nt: TGTGCCAGCAGCTTTAAGAACCAAGCAGGAAAACTGTTTTTT

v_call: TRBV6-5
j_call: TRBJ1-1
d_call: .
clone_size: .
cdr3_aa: CASSYDYTENTEAFF
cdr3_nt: TGTGCCAGCAGTTACGACTATACAGAGAACACTGAAGCTTTCTTT

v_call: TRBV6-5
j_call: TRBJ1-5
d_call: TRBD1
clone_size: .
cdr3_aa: CASSYQGAPNQPQHF
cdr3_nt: TGTGCCAGCAGTTACCAGGGGGCCCCCAATCAGCCCCAGCATTTT

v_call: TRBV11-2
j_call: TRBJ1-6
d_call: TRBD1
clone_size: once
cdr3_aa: CASSLLTGGDSPLHF
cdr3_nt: TGTGCCAGCAGCTTACTGACAGGGGGTGATTCACCCCTCCACTTT

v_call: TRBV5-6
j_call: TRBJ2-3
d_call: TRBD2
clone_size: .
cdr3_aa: CASSPDSGVGTDTQYF
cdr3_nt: TGTGCCAGCAGCCCTGATAGCGGGGTGGGAACAGATACGCAGTATTTT

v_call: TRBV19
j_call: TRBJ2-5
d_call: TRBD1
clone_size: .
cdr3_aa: CASSRGQVQETQYF
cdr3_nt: TGTGCCAGTAGTAGGGGACAGGTTCAAGAGACCCAGTACTTC

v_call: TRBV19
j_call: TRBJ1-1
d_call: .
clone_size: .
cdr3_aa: CASSTRRAGTSEAFF
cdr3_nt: TGTGCCAGTAGTACCCGTCGGGCAGGGACTTCTGAAGCTTTCTTT

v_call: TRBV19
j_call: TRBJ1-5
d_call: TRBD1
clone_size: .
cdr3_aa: CASSIGQGRGSNQPQHF
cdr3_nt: TGTGCCAGTAGTATCGGACAGGGTCGGGGGAGCAATCAGCCCCAGCATTTT

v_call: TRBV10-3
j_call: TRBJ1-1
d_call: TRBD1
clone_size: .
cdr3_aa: CAISESMSQGATEAFF
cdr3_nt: TGTGCCATCAGTGAGTCGATGTCCCAGGGGGCAACTGAAGCTTTCTTT

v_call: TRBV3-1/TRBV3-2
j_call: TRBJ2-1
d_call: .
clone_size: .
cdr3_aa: CASSLNRNQGEQFF
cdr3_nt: TGTGCCAGCAGCCTTAATAGGAATCAGGGGGAGCAGTTCTTC

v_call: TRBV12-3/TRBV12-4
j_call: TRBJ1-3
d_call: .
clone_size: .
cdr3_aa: CASRLSSGNTIYF
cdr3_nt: TGTGCCAGCAGACTAAGCTCTGGAAACACCATATATTTT

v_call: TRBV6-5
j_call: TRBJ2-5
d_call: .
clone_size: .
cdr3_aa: CASNSGKGQETQYF
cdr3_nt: TGTGCCAGCAATTCAGGGAAAGGTCAAGAGACCCAGTACTTC

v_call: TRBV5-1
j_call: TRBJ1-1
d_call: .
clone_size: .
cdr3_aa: CASSSNSAGSNAFF
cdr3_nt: TGCGCCAGCAGCTCAAATTCGGCAGGGTCGAATGCTTTCTTT

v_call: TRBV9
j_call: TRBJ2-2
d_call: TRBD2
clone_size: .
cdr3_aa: CASSQIAGSGELFF
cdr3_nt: TGTGCCAGCAGCCAGATAGCGGGGTCCGGGGAGCTGTTTTTT

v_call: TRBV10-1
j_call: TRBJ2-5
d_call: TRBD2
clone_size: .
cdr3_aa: CASQVAGQETQYF
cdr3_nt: TGCGCCAGCCAAGTAGCGGGCCAAGAGACCCAGTACTTC

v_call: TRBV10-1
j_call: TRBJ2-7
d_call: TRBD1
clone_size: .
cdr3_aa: CASSARTGYGEQYF
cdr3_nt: TGCGCCAGCAGTGCCAGGACAGGGTATGGCGAGCAGTACTTC